A selection of T cell receptor beta chains follows, all from one sample in a study of PD-1 blockade in classical Hodgkin lymphoma. Only in-frame clones appear in the TCRdb table, and some are missing; sequencing was by immunoSEQ multiplex PCR. Altogether 45,000 to 55,000 clones are present, about 85% being singletons, with the ten largest covering about 15%. The sequencing here drew on peripheral blood mononuclear cells (PBMCs), taken at baseline. Source of these receptors: a human donor with classical Hodgkin lymphoma. Both conserved end residues are part of each CDR3. Fields, in order: clone size, D gene, J gene, V gene, CDR3 DNA, CDR3 protein. D genes are given only for firm matches. Clone size is shown for a subset of rows, as once, few, many or a class of expanded clone.

>few|NA|TRBJ1-1|TRBV21-1
TGTGCCAGCAGCAAATTAGCCCTCAACCGGGTGAACACTGAAGCTTTCTTT
CASSKLALNRVNTEAFF
>NA|TRBD2|TRBJ2-3|TRBV6-4
TGTGCCAGCAGTGACGCCGGGGGGGGCACAGATACGCAGTATTTT
CASSDAGGGTDTQYF
>NA|NA|TRBJ1-2|TRBV6-5
TGTGCCAGCAGCCGCGGGAGGGACCTTAACTATGGCTACACCTTC
CASSRGRDLNYGYTF
>NA|NA|TRBJ2-1|TRBV20-1
TGCAGTGCTAGTACCCAGTTAGGGCAGTTCTTC
CSASTQLGQFF
>NA|NA|TRBJ2-1|TRBV7-2
TGTGCCAGCAGCTGGAACAGGTTCGCCTACAATGAGCAGTTCTTC
CASSWNRFAYNEQFF
>NA|TRBD1|TRBJ1-2|TRBV10-3
TGTGCCATCTCTGGGACAGCAGAGCCCGGCTATGGCTACACCTTC
CAISGTAEPGYGYTF
>NA|NA|TRBJ1-2|TRBV2
TGTGCCACCAGTTACCATAATGGCTACACCTTC
CATSYHNGYTF
>NA|TRBD1|TRBJ1-4|TRBV10-3
TGTGCCATCAGTGAGACGGTGGGACAGGGAAATGAAAAACTGTTTTTT
CAISETVGQGNEKLFF
>NA|NA|TRBJ1-5|TRBV28
TGTGCCAGCACCAATTTCGGAGCGGGCGGCAATCAGCCCCAGCATTTT
CASTNFGAGGNQPQHF
>few|NA|TRBJ1-1|TRBV7-8
TGTGCCAGCAGCTTAGCGGAGGACGGTGAAGCTTTCTTT
CASSLAEDGEAFF
>NA|TRBD2|TRBJ2-1|TRBV4-2
TGTGCCAGCAACATCGGAGTAGCGGGAGGGAGCAATGAGCAGTTCTTC
CASNIGVAGGSNEQFF
>NA|NA|TRBJ1-3|TRBV4-1
TGCGCCAGCAGAGAAAGGTGGTGGCCAACGGGGACCGCCTCTGGAAACACCATATATTTT
CASRERWWPTGTASGNTIYF
>NA|NA|TRBJ1-3|TRBV14
TGTGCCAGCAGCCAACTCGTATGGGGCTCTGGAAACACCATATATTTT
CASSQLVWGSGNTIYF